This T cell receptor (beta chain) was sequenced in a study of blood T cells in healthy people across ages. Study-level results: Diversity was higher, and naive CD4+ cells more numerous, in long-lived donors than in aged donors.

In this sample, this clonotype turned up a few times. Antigen: not known. The authors ran a second PCR of 7 to 11 cycles using a sample-barcoded 5' primer and a J-beta primer mix. A template-switch adaptor with 12 random nucleotides tagged each cDNA molecule. TCRdb reanalysed the 5' RACE reads using MiXCR and keeps one entry per CDR3 protein. This sample yields about 1.6 million distinct CDR3 sequences, of which roughly 32% are seen a single time; approximately 10% belongs to the top ten. The CDR3 has 13 residues. CDR1 is SGHAT, CDR2 FQNNGV, per germline. V shed 5 bases and J shed 7 bases, with 13 bases lying between them.

The sequence was obtained from a woman between 25 and 40 years old in good health. The V gene is TRBV11-2, the J gene TRBJ2-3, with TRBD2 as a possible D gene (5 bases). The sequencing sample was made of blood. The chain's CDR3 is CASSPSPGNTQYF. The CDR3 DNA sequence: TGTGCCAGCAGCCCATCGCCGGGGAATACGCAGTATTTT.